This TCR beta chain emerged from a study of control samples from healthy donors and cancer patients. After removal of 3 bases from V and 10 bases from J, the junction contained 10 bases not matched to a gene. CDR3 length: 14 residues. From germline, CDR1 is SGHRS and CDR2 YFSETQ. Clones were sequenced by immunoSEQ multiplex PCR, and TCRdb holds only the in-frame ones, with some missing. The data show 100,000 to 150,000 clones, over 80% seen once. Specimen: PBMCs. The chain joins TRBV5-1 to TRBJ1-2, with 9 bases aligning to TRBD1. The sequence was obtained from a man older than 75 with head and neck cancer. The CDR3 sequence is CASSWELTGGVYTF. In DNA form, the CDR3 reads TGCGCCAGCAGCTGGGAACTGACAGGGGGTGTCTACACCTTC.